The 15 T cell receptor beta chains below were found in one sample sequenced in a study of regulatory T cells in long-lasting Graves disease. Sequencing libraries for TCR beta were prepared with iRepertoire HTBI primers and Arm-PCR of CDR3 regions. TCRdb re-derived calls from the multiplex PCR reads in MiXCR, one entry per CDR3 protein. The sample lists hundreds of thousands of distinct CDR3 sequences; less than 25% were seen once. Time point noted: persistent/refractory GD, antithyroid drugs over 5 years with positive TRAb. The TCR library was made from RNA that had been extracted from PBMCs in TRIzol. The sample was peripheral blood mononuclear cells (PBMCs), taken when the disease was refractory, from a patient treated with antithyroid drugs. Receptor source: a female donor with Graves disease.

The chain employs TRBV19 and TRBJ2-5, with D unclear. The germline V gene encodes CDR1 LNHDA and CDR2 SQIVND (reference sequence). The CDR3 is 13 residues long. Trimming removed 3 bases at V and 4 bases at J, with 9 bases between. DNA of the CDR3: TGTGCCAGTAGTATTGGCAGAAGAGAGACCCAGTACTTC. Protein: CASSIGRRETQYF.

A few counts support this clonotype. This chain links TRBV28 with TRBJ2-4; possible D gene TRBD2, 6 bases. The V end was cut by 6 bases, the J end by 0 bases, with 15 bases between. This CDR3 region has 16 residues. Per the germline V gene, CDR1 is MDHEN and CDR2 is SYDVKM. CDR3 protein: CASSPRGTIAKNIQYF. The CDR3 DNA reads as TGTGCCAGCAGCCCTCGGGGGACCATAGCCAAAAACATTCAGTACTTC. The full variable domain, in which reference TRBV28 and TRBJ2-4 provide the parts outside the CDR3, is DVKVTQSSRYLVKRTGEKVFLECVQDMDHENMFWYRQDPGLGLRLIYFSYDVKMKEKGDIPEGYSVSREKKERFSLILESASTNQTSMYLCASSPRGTIAKNIQYFGAGTRLSVL.

Comments on this clonotype: A much more abundant neighbour one base away suggests this may be a read error. The CDR3 nucleotides read TGTGCCAGCAACTTAGGAGAGGGACAGGAAGCTTTCTTT. Residues: CASNLGEGQEAFF. The chain employs TRBV7-9 and TRBJ1-1, with 7 bases aligning to TRBD1. The CDR3 totals 13 residues. CDR1 and CDR2 (germline): SEHNR, FQNEAQ (reference sequence).

This clonotype was seen a single time. The chain has TRBV7-2 and TRBJ2-1; D uncertain. Germline loops: CDR1 SGHTA, CDR2 FQGNSA. Trimming pared 10 bases from V and 5 bases from J, leaving 9 bases between. The CDR3 is 11 residues long. CDR3 region: CATHQDNEQFF. CDR3 bases: TGTGCCACCCACCAGGACAATGAGCAGTTCTTC.

This clonotype was seen repeatedly, ten times or more. The rearrangement joins TRBV28 to TRBJ1-4; 7 bases fit TRBD1. Germline CDR1 reads MDHEN; CDR2 reads SYDVKM. The CDR3 is 16 amino acids. V gave up 6 bases and J gave up 3 bases; unmatched junction bases: 10. CDR3 amino acids: CASRGRGTAPNEKLFF. The CDR3 DNA reads TGTGCCAGCAGGGGCAGGGGGACCGCACCTAATGAAAAACTGTTTTTT.

This clonotype was seen more than once but under ten times. The chain has TRBV20-1 and TRBJ2-7; tentative D call: TRBD2 (5 bases). Between the trimmed V and J ends, which lost 5 bases and 3 bases, there was a span of 23 bases. There are 16 residues in the CDR3. Germline V gives CDR1 DFQATT, CDR2 SNEGSKA (reference sequence). The chain's CDR3 is CSAEGSAPGPDYEQYF. The CDR3 nucleotides read TGCAGTGCTGAGGGCTCAGCGCCTGGGCCAGACTACGAGCAGTACTTC.

The CDR3 protein is CASSVGQAQETQYF. The CDR3 DNA reads TGTGCCAGTAGTGTGGGACAAGCCCAAGAGACCCAGTACTTC. This rearrangement joins TRBV19 to TRBJ2-5; possibly TRBD1 for D (6 bases). The CDR3 extends over 14 amino acids. Per germline, CDR1 LNHDA and CDR2 SQIVND (reference sequence). V was trimmed by 5 bases and J by 1 base, leaving 11 bases between them.

Ten or more counts support this clonotype. The V call is TRBV20-1, the J call TRBJ1-1, with TRBD1 matching 8 bases. V shed 3 bases and J 1 base; nucleotides not matched to a gene: 4. The CDR3 extends over 14 amino acids. Per germline, CDR1 DFQATT and CDR2 SNEGSKA (reference sequence). In DNA form, the CDR3 reads TGCAGTGCTAGCCAGGGGGCCGCGAACACTGAAGCTTTCTTT. Amino acid sequence: CSASQGAANTEAFF.

The rearrangement uses TRBV20-1 and TRBJ1-2; D is possibly TRBD1 (6 bases). CDR1 is DFQATT and CDR2 is SNEGSKA in the germline V gene (reference sequence). The CDR3 has 16 amino acids. Trimming removed 7 bases from V and 5 bases from J, with 26 bases in between. The CDR3 DNA is TGCAGTGTCGCACCGGGGGGCGGTGGGCCTAGTTATGGCTACACCTTC. Its protein product is CSVAPGGGGPSYGYTF.

J is TRBJ2-7 and V is TRBV7-9, with TRBD1 identical over 8 bases. Germline V gives CDR1 SEHNR, CDR2 FQNEAQ (reference sequence). This CDR3 is built from 16 residues. V lost 5 bases to trimming and J lost 2 bases; unmatched junction nucleotides: 11. The CDR3 region has the DNA TGTGCCAGCAGCACAACGGACAGGGAATCTACCTACGAGCAGTACTTC. Protein: CASSTTDRESTYEQYF.

The chain has TRBV18 and TRBJ2-7; tentative D call: TRBD1 (6 bases). V was clipped by 3 bases and J by 5 bases, with 17 bases between them. CDR1 KGHSH and CDR2 LQKENI come from the germline V gene. This CDR3 comprises 15 residues. The CDR3 sequence: CASSPGHPGGDEQYF. The CDR3 DNA reads TGTGCCAGCTCACCGGGACACCCCGGAGGCGACGAGCAGTACTTC.

Concerning this clonotype: Likely a read error: the CDR3 ends without its conserved phenylalanine or tryptophan. The rearrangement joins TRBV10-2 to TRBJ2-7; D remains ambiguous. Germline loops: CDR1 WSHSY, CDR2 SAAADI. The V end lost 2 bases, the J end lost 1 base, and 12 bases lay between the germline ends. The CDR3 sequence is 15 residues long. The CDR3 nucleotides read TGCGCCAGCAGTGAGGAACGGCAACTTTCCTACGAGCAGTACTCC. Translating gives CASSEERQLSYEQYS.

This rearrangement joins TRBV20-1 to TRBJ2-7; TRBD2 might be the D (6 bases). The CDR3 consists of 17 residues. The germline V and J ends were trimmed by 1 base and 5 bases, with 24 bases remaining between them. The V gene's germline CDR1 is DFQATT and CDR2 SNEGSKA (reference sequence). CDR3 loop: CSARGNFRDSFTHEQYF. CDR3 DNA: TGCAGTGCTAGAGGAAACTTCCGGGACTCCTTCACCCACGAGCAGTACTTC.

V gene TRBV20-1 combines with J gene TRBJ1-2; tentative D call: TRBD1 (5 bases). Germline values: CDR1 DFQATT, CDR2 SNEGSKA (reference sequence). The length of the CDR3 is 14 residues. Trimming shortened V by 6 bases and J by 8 bases, and 22 bases separated the two germline ends. The CDR3 DNA follows: TGCAGTGCGAATCCGGGACCTATACGGGGAGGCTACACCTTC. It encodes CSANPGPIRGGYTF.

This chain links TRBV10-2 with TRBJ2-3, with D possibly matching TRBD2 (5 bases). Germline values: CDR1 WSHSY, CDR2 SAAADI. This CDR3 has 15 amino acids. V was clipped by 0 bases and J by 4 bases, with 11 bases between them. The CDR3 coding sequence is TGCGCCAGCAGTGAGTCGTTAGGAGGATCAGATACGCAGTATTTT. It is translated as CASSESLGGSDTQYF.